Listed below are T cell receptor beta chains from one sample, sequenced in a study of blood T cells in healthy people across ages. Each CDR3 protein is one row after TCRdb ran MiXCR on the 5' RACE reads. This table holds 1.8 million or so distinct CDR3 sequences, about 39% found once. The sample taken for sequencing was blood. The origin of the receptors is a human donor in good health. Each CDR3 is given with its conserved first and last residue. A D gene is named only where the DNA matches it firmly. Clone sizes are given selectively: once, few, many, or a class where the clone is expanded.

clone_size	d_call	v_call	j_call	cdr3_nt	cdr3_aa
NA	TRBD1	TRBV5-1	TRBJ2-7	TGCGCCAGCGCTGGGACAGGGAATTACGAGCAGTACTTC	CASAGTGNYEQYF
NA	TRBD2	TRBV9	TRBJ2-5	TGTGCCTGCAGCGTAGGTATTGCGGATAGCGGGGTAGAGACCCAGTACTTC	CACSVGIADSGVETQYF
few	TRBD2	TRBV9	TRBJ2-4	TGTGCCAGCAGCGACAACCTAGCGGGGGGAACCAAAAACATTCAGTACTTC	CASSDNLAGGTKNIQYF
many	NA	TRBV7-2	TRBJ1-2	TGTGCCAGCAGCCTCAGGACGCCTAACTATGGCTACACCTTC	CASSLRTPNYGYTF
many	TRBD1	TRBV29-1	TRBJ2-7	TGCAGCGTCCAAAAAGGACAGGGGTTGAACGAGCAGTACTTC	CSVQKGQGLNEQYF
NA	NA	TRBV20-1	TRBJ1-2	TGCAGTGCTCAGCTTCCGGGACACGTTGATGGCTACACCTTC	CSAQLPGHVDGYTF
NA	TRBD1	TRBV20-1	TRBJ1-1	TGCAGTGCTAGACTCCCGGGACAGGGGAACACTGAAGCTTTCTTT	CSARLPGQGNTEAFF
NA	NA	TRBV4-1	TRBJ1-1	TGCGCCAGCAGCCACCGACAGGCCACTGAAGCTTTCTTT	CASSHRQATEAFF
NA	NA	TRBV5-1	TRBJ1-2	TGCGCCAGCAGCTTGGAGTGGGAGAGCGGCTACACCTTC	CASSLEWESGYTF
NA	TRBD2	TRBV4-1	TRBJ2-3	TGCGCCAGCAGCCCGCGGGAGCTTGATACGCAGTATTTT	CASSPRELDTQYF
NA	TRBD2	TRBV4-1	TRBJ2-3	TGCGCCAGCAGCCAAGAATCGGGGGGGGTCGCAGATACGCAGTATTTT	CASSQESGGVADTQYF